This T cell receptor beta chain was profiled in a study of blood T cell repertoires in COVID-19. Profiling relied on immunoSEQ multiplex PCR, and the TCRdb table lists in-frame clones only, not all of them. The sample has some 80,000 clones; about 85% are singletons. V trimming: 6 bases; J trimming: 4 bases; junction bases outside the gene matches: 7. CDR1 is LNHDA, CDR2 SQIVND, per germline (reference sequence). The CDR3 runs to 15 residues. Patients from Seattle were sampled longitudinally, starting during active infection. This clonotype was obtained from a man between 60 and 75 years old with COVID-19, enrolled during active disease. The specimen sequenced was peripheral blood. The genes are TRBV19 and TRBJ1-5, with 9 bases aligning to TRBD1. The CDR3: CASRGRQGVNQPQHF. The CDR3 DNA reads as TGTGCCAGTAGAGGGAGACAGGGGGTTAATCAGCCCCAGCATTTT. The full variable domain, completed using reference TRBV19 and TRBJ1-5, is DGGITQSPKYLFRKEGQNVTLSCEQNLNHDAMYWYRQDPGQGLRLIYYSQIVNDFQKGDIAEGYSVSREKKESFPLTVTSAQKNPTAFYLCASRGRQGVNQPQHFGDGTRLSIL.